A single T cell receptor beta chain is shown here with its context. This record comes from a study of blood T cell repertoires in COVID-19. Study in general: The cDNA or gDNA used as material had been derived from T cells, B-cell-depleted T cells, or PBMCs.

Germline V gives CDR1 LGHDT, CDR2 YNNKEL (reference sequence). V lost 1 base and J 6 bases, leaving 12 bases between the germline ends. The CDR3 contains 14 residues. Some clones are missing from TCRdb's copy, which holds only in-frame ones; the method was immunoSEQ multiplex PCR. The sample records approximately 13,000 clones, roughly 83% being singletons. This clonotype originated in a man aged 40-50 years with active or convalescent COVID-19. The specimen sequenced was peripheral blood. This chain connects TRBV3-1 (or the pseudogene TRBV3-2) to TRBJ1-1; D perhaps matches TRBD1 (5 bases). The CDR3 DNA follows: TGTGCCAGCAGCCAAGCTGGGGCGTCCGCTGAAGCTTTCTTT. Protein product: CASSQAGASAEAFF.